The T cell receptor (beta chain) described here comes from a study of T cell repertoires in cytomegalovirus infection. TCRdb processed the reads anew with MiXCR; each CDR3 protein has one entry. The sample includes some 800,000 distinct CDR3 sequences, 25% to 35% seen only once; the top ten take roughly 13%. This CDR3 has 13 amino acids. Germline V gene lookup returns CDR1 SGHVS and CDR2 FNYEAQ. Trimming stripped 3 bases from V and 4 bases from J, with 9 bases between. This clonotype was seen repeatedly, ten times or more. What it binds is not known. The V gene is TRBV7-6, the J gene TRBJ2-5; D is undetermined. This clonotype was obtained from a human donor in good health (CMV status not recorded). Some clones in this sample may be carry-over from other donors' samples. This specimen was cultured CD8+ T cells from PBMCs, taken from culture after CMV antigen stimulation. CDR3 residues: CASSFRPRETQYF. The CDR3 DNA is TGTGCCAGCAGCTTCCGACCGAGAGAGACCCAGTACTTC.